What follows are 18 T cell receptor beta chains derived from one specimen sequenced in a study of identical twins. A single record per CDR3 protein comes from TCRdb applying MiXCR to the 5' RACE reads. The sample lists approximately 210,000 distinct CDR3 sequences, 6.5% occurring once. This sample also appeared in a second study, on T cells expressing NK-cell markers.

Input material: CD8+ T cells sorted from blood. Receptor source: a woman younger than 30 in good health.

This clonotype has a handful of counts. The V gene is TRBV2, the J gene TRBJ1-1, with TRBD1 identical over 8 bases. Germline V gene data show CDR1 as SNHLY and CDR2 as FYNNEI. J was trimmed by 10 bases and V by 8 bases; bases with no gene match: 9. The CDR3 is 12 residues long. Here the CDR3 DNA reads TGTGCCAGCGGTAAACAGGGGGGGGTAGCTTTCTTT. This gives the protein CASGKQGGVAFF.

CDR3 coding DNA: TGTGCCAGCAGCTTAGGGGGCGGGTCTGGCGAAAAACTGTTTTTT. Translated: CASSLGGGSGEKLFF. V gene TRBV7-9 combines with J gene TRBJ1-4; tentative D call: TRBD1 (5 bases). CDR3 size: 15 residues. The V gene's germline CDR1 is SEHNR and CDR2 FQNEAQ (reference sequence). V lost 1 base to trimming and J lost 8 bases, with 14 bases between them.

This clonotype showed up many times. CDR3 in DNA: TGTGCCAGCAGCTTAATAGCGGGAGGATACGAGCAGTACTTC. Translating gives CASSLIAGGYEQYF. This chain connects TRBV7-2 to TRBJ2-7; 10 nucleotides agree with TRBD2. The CDR3 loop spans 14 amino acids. Germline values: CDR1 SGHTA, CDR2 FQGNSA. V shed 2 bases, J shed 4 bases, and the junction held 2 bases outside the gene matches.

The chain uses TRBV9 and TRBJ2-1; 15 bases are shared with TRBD2. The CDR3 totals 17 residues. From germline, CDR1 is SGDLS and CDR2 YYNGEE. The ends lost 3 bases at V and 2 bases at J; junction bases unmatched: 3. CDR3 DNA sequence: TGTGCCAGCAGCGAGGGACTAGCGGGGGGACCCTACAATGAGCAGTTCTTC. It encodes CASSEGLAGGPYNEQFF.

This clonotype has ten or more counts. DNA of the CDR3: TGTGCCAGCTTCCGGGGGCAGAACACTGAAGCTTTCTTT. It is translated as CASFRGQNTEAFF. This rearrangement joins TRBV6-1 to TRBJ1-1; TRBD1 might be the D (6 bases). The germline CDR1 and CDR2 sequences are MNHNS and SASEGT. The CDR3 runs to 13 residues. Trimming left V 8 bases short and J 1 base short, with 11 bases between.

The genes are TRBV20-1 and TRBJ1-1, with D perhaps TRBD1 (6 bases). CDR3 size: 15 residues. Germline assignment: CDR1 DFQATT and CDR2 SNEGSKA (reference sequence). The V end was cut by 0 bases, the J end by 5 bases, with 16 bases between. CDR3 sequence: CSARDPTDRGTEAFF. DNA for the CDR3: TGCAGTGCTAGAGACCCGACGGACAGAGGGACTGAAGCTTTCTTT.

This clonotype was recorded many times. The chain recombines TRBV7-9 with TRBJ1-4; D is unresolved. The germline V gene has CDR1 SEHNR and CDR2 FQNEAQ (reference sequence). V shed 1 base and J shed 0 bases, with 6 bases lying between them. This CDR3 comprises 15 residues. The chain's CDR3 is CASSLEAATNEKLFF. CDR3 nucleotide sequence: TGTGCCAGCAGCTTAGAGGCAGCAACTAATGAAAAACTGTTTTTT.

A few counts support this clonotype. The genes are TRBV12-3 or TRBV12-4 and TRBJ2-7; 10 bases agree with TRBD2. The CDR3 extends over 16 amino acids. With 4 bases clipped from V and 2 bases from J, the junction kept 8 bases outside the gene matches. The CDR3 DNA reads TGTGCCAGCAGTTCCTTTTCTAGCGGGGGAACCTACGAGCAGTACTTC. This codes for CASSSFSSGGTYEQYF.

CDR3 bases: TGCAGCGGGGGGACAGGGGGTAGTTTGGGCACTGAAGCTTTCTTT. Translation: CSGGTGGSLGTEAFF. This chain joins TRBV29-1 and TRBJ1-1; the match to TRBD1 covers 11 bases. V shed 7 bases and J 4 bases; nucleotides not matched to a gene: 11. Germline CDR1 and CDR2: SQVTM and ANQGSEA. The CDR3 totals 15 residues. Together with reference TRBV29-1 and TRBJ1-1, the CDR3 gives the full variable domain: SAVISQKPSRDICQRGTSLTIQCQVDSQVTMMFWYRQQPGQSLTLIATANQGSEATYESGFVIDKFPISRPNLTFSTLTVSNMSPEDSSIYLCSGGTGGSLGTEAFFGQGTRLTVV.

This clonotype appeared a few times. Written as DNA, the CDR3 is TGTGCCACCAGCAGGCGTACAGGGTGGGACGAGCAGTACTTC. This encodes CATSRRTGWDEQYF. V and J are TRBV15 and TRBJ2-7, with a weak D call TRBD1 (6 bases). Germline CDR1 and CDR2: LNHNV and YYDKDF (reference sequence). CDR3 length equals 14 residues. V was shortened by 3 bases and J by 5 bases, with 14 bases between the two germline ends.

This clonotype showed up many times. The chain is built from TRBV29-1 and TRBJ2-7, with D tentatively TRBD1 (6 bases). In germline, CDR1 is SQVTM, CDR2 ANQGSEA. This CDR3 is built from 14 residues. Trimming took off 3 bases at V and 1 base at J, with 13 bases between the two ends. CDR3: CSVEGTIGSYEQYF. The CDR3 DNA is TGCAGCGTTGAGGGGACAATCGGATCCTACGAGCAGTACTTC.

Many counts were recorded for this clonotype. The chain joins TRBV5-1 to TRBJ2-5; 8 bases match TRBD1. CDR3 length: 15 residues. The ends lost 4 bases at V and 5 bases at J; junction bases unmatched: 10. Per the germline V gene, CDR1 is SGHRS and CDR2 is YFSETQ. The DNA for the CDR3 is TGCGCCAGCAGCGCCCTCAGGGGGCTTTTGGAGACCCAGTACTTC. This sequence encodes CASSALRGLLETQYF.

This chain links TRBV27 with TRBJ2-4; D is possibly TRBD2 (7 bases). Germline CDR1 is MNHEY and CDR2 is SMNVEV (reference sequence). The CDR3 sequence is 15 residues long. V gave up 5 bases and J gave up 9 bases, with 20 bases separating them. CDR3 DNA: TGTGCCAGCAGTCCAACGCGGGGGCTGATCCCCATTCAGTACTTC. It translates to CASSPTRGLIPIQYF.

This clonotype came up a few times. The chain combines TRBV27 with TRBJ1-5; D is uncertain. The germline V gene has CDR1 MNHEY and CDR2 SMNVEV (reference sequence). The V end was cut by 5 bases, the J end by 0 bases, with 11 bases between. CDR3 size: 15 residues. CDR3 DNA sequence: TGTGCCAGCAGTGTAGCCTTAACTAGCAATCAGCCCCAGCATTTT. Amino acids: CASSVALTSNQPQHF.

In its sample, this clonotype was seen a few times. This sequence joins TRBV12-3 or TRBV12-4 and TRBJ2-3, with TRBD1 matching 10 bases. V shed 5 bases and J 1 base; nucleotides not matched to a gene: 3. The CDR3 runs 15 residues. CDR3 sequence (DNA): TGTGCCAGCAGTCAGGGGACAGGGGGCACAGATACGCAGTATTTT. This gives the protein CASSQGTGGTDTQYF.

In this sample, this clonotype turned up many times. The V gene is TRBV12-3 or TRBV12-4, the J gene TRBJ2-3; 7 bases align to TRBD2. The CDR3 runs 14 residues. J gave up 2 bases and V 8 bases, and 7 bases lay outside the gene matches. The CDR3 loop reads CASGGGTTTDTQYF. Written as DNA, the CDR3 is TGTGCCAGCGGGGGGGGGACTACCACAGATACGCAGTATTTT.

This clonotype appeared a few times. The chain combines TRBV5-1 with TRBJ2-3; D gene unclear. V was trimmed by 5 bases and J by 0 bases, leaving 13 bases between them. Germline V gene lookup returns CDR1 SGHRS and CDR2 YFSETQ. This CDR3 has 15 residues. The CDR3 DNA sequence: TGCGCCAGCAGTGGAACAGCCGCTAGCACAGATACGCAGTATTTT. Translating it yields CASSGTAASTDTQYF.

The sample holds many counts of this clonotype. The chain links TRBV20-1 to TRBJ2-1, with 8 bases matching TRBD2. Germline-derived CDR1 and CDR2 are DFQATT and SNEGSKA (reference sequence). This CDR3 region has 15 residues. V was clipped by 6 bases and J by 1 base; unmatched bases: 8. The CDR3 reads CSADSGERSYNEQFF. DNA of the CDR3: TGCAGTGCCGATAGCGGGGAACGATCCTACAATGAGCAGTTCTTC.